This T cell receptor beta chain originates from a study of PD-1 blockade in classical Hodgkin lymphoma (dated by TCRdb to the early 2020s). Notes on the research overall: Nivolumab dosing was 3 mg/kg intravenously every 2 weeks, continuing until either disease progression or unacceptable toxicity. A peripheral blood immune signature of response to PD-1 blockade in classical Hodgkin lymphoma was defined using TCR beta sequencing and CyTOF.

V loses 6 bases, J loses 2 bases, and the germline ends lie 10 bases apart. Reading the germline V gene gives CDR1 KGHSH and CDR2 LQKENI. CDR3 length: 13 amino acids, cysteine to phenylalanine. The only DNA kept is the CDR3, 39 bases in frame from the first base. A remark on this clone: It has no known antigen specificity. Qualities for individual bases were not recorded, and no much larger clone is one base off.

Explained via the paper, the time point label denotes: cycle 4 day 1 (C4D1), after around six weeks of nivolumab. Relapse after autologous stem cell transplantation had occurred in all trial patients, and cohorts A, B and C were distinguished by prior brentuximab vedotin exposure. The trial cohort was composed of under 70 patients with relapsed/refractory classical Hodgkin lymphoma, for whom complete response, partial response or progressive disease was recorded as best overall response. In the multi-cohort phase II CheckMate 205 trial, trial patients received single-agent nivolumab. An independent review committee assessed best overall response by applying the 2007 International Working Group response criteria. PBMCs from the trial were collected at three points: immediately before nivolumab initiation (C1D1), and during therapy at cycle 2 day 1 and cycle 4 day 1. Peripheral blood was collected in 8 mL Vacutainer Cell Preparation Tubes, from which PBMCs were isolated by centrifugation and then cryopreserved.

On the study overall, not on this receptor specifically: Baseline TCR diversity was reported to be lower in newly diagnosed patients than in healthy donors and to be lower still in relapsed/refractory patients. A significant rise by C4D1 was seen in CD4+ but not CD8+ TCR diversity (p=0.0027 vs p=0.16), with the rise being most apparent in complete responders (p=0.02). Lower diversity was observed in patients in whom nivolumab was started less than 1 year after ASCT, and these patients were excluded from later analyses so that confounding by immune reconstitution would be avoided. Baseline diversity similar to that of newly diagnosed patients was observed in trial patients achieving complete response, whereas significantly lower diversity was observed in partial responders and progressors. The study was limited to a single clinical trial cohort, and causes of repertoire differences, possibly disease activity or prior therapy, remained undefined.

Genomic DNA was extracted with the Qiagen DNeasy kit from unsorted PBMCs and from negatively selected CD4+ and CD8+ fractions. TCR beta CDR3 regions were amplified by immunoSEQ multiplex PCR using primers annealing to V and J segments. A synthetic immune receptor repertoire was used to minimize amplification bias, and any remaining bias was removed computationally after sequencing. Concerning the study's data processing: Custom Python scripts were used to quantify repertoire diversity as the Shannon entropy index. Unsorted, CD4+ and CD8+ repertoires were examined separately, except in combined analyses, for which CD4+ and CD8+ sequences were merged in silico. A clone counted as expanded when the clone's frequency after treatment rose at least 2-fold relative to C1D1, and clones undetected at baseline were given a pseudocount of 0.5. Clones with 0 or 1 copy at C1D1 were defined as singleton clones, while clones with 2 or more copies were defined as non-singleton clones. Clones expanded in unsorted samples were assigned a CD4+, CD8+ or unknown annotation through matching of protein sequences in sorted samples from the same patient. Wilcoxon tests on paired samples were used to test changes in diversity from C1D1 to C4D1. As stored in TCRdb, this immuneACCESS dataset retains in-frame rearrangements with V and J assigned. A fraction of the clones does not appear; measured against another copy, unresolved V genes explain less than half of the discrepancy, and the remainder lacks a known reason. D and trimming were read from the DNA, whereas the V and J calls and clone size are those reported in that table. This sample lists about 92,000 clones; 75% to 85% were detected once. 17% of the sample lies in the top ten.

The receptor chain draws on TRBV18 and TRBJ1-2; the best D guess is TRBD1, with 5 bases matching. This material consisted of peripheral blood mononuclear cells (PBMCs), taken before the fourth cycle of nivolumab. The sequence derives from a human donor with classical Hodgkin lymphoma. The CDR3 protein sequence reads: CASSPGANYGYTF. In nucleotide form, the sequence is TGTGCCAGCTCCCCCGGGGCCAACTATGGCTACACCTTC.